These 22 T cell receptor beta chains were sequenced from one sample in a study of PD-L1 blockade in urothelial cancer. Time point reported: peripheral blood 6 weeks after treatment start. Clones were sequenced by immunoSEQ multiplex PCR, and TCRdb holds only the in-frame ones, with some missing. The table lists about 36,000 clones, 84% of them singletons. Material: PBMCs, obtained around atezolizumab (anti-PD-L1) treatment. Receptor source: a man aged 40-49 years with urothelial cancer.

This rearrangement joins TRBV28 to TRBJ1-4; unclear D gene. The CDR3 spans 15 residues. Germline loops: CDR1 MDHEN, CDR2 SYDVKM. V was shortened by 6 bases and J by 5 bases, with 16 bases between the two germline ends. CDR3 sequence (DNA): TGTGCCAGCAGACCTCCAGGATACCCAAATGAAAAACTGTTTTTT. This encodes CASRPPGYPNEKLFF.

This clone showed up just a few times. The V and J genes are TRBV2 and TRBJ2-7; D gene ambiguous. Germline V lookup: CDR1 SNHLY, CDR2 FYNNEI. The ends were cut back, 2 bases at V and 0 bases at J, with 5 bases in the middle. CDR3 length: 13 amino acids. The CDR3 region is CASSEPYSYEQYF. CDR3 in DNA: TGTGCCAGCAGTGAACCCTACTCCTACGAGCAGTACTTC.

The rearrangement links TRBV6-5 to TRBJ1-2, with D possibly TRBD1 on 6 matching bases. This CDR3 has 14 residues. CDR1 and CDR2 (germline): MNHEY, SVGAGI. V gave up 5 bases and J gave up 1 base, with 11 bases separating them. The CDR3 spells CASSQDRLNYGYTF. CDR3 nucleotide sequence: TGTGCCAGCAGTCAGGACAGACTTAACTATGGCTACACCTTC.

The genes are TRBV19 and TRBJ1-5; the D gene is possibly TRBD1 (5 bases). Trimming shortened V by 6 bases and J by 3 bases, and 15 bases separated the two germline ends. From germline, CDR1 is LNHDA and CDR2 SQIVND (reference sequence). The CDR3 extends over 15 amino acids. CDR3 protein: CASRTTGAFNQPQHF. CDR3 nucleotide sequence: TGTGCCAGTAGGACAACAGGTGCCTTCAATCAGCCCCAGCATTTT. Combining the CDR3 with reference TRBV19 and TRBJ1-5 gives the whole variable domain DGGITQSPKYLFRKEGQNVTLSCEQNLNHDAMYWYRQDPGQGLRLIYYSQIVNDFQKGDIAEGYSVSREKKESFPLTVTSAQKNPTAFYLCASRTTGAFNQPQHFGDGTRLSIL.

This chain connects TRBV28 to TRBJ1-1; D remains unclear. CDR1 is MDHEN and CDR2 is SYDVKM in the germline V gene. The CDR3 sequence is 13 residues long. Trimming left V 2 bases short and J 0 bases short, with 4 bases between. CDR3 coding DNA: TGTGCCAGCAGTTTAAAGCTGAACACTGAAGCTTTCTTT. It translates to CASSLKLNTEAFF.

This chain uses TRBV28 with TRBJ2-3, with 10 bases matching TRBD2. The CDR3 length is 15 residues. J was trimmed by 2 bases and V by 3 bases; bases with no gene match: 2. The germline CDR1 and CDR2 sequences are MDHEN and SYDVKM. DNA of the CDR3: TGTGCCAGCAGTTTTACTAGCGGGAACACAGATACGCAGTATTTT. It yields the protein CASSFTSGNTDTQYF.

This clone was recorded only once. J is TRBJ1-1 and V is TRBV7-9; 7 bases map to TRBD1. CDR3 length equals 12 residues. With V trimmed by 4 bases and J by 8 bases, 4 bases remained unmatched. Looked up from germline, CDR1 is SEHNR and CDR2 is FQNEAQ (reference sequence). As DNA, the CDR3 is TGTGCCAGCAGCTCCGGGACAGCCGAAGCTTTCTTT. It translates to CASSSGTAEAFF.

The rearrangement uses TRBV14 and TRBJ1-1, with a tentative D call TRBD1 (6 bases). The CDR3 totals 14 residues. Germline lookup yields CDR1 SGHDN and CDR2 FVKESK. The V and J ends lost 6 bases and 4 bases respectively, with 15 bases between them. The CDR3 DNA reads TGTGCCAGCAGGCTGGGAACAGGGAGCACTGAAGCTTTCTTT. Its protein product is CASRLGTGSTEAFF.

The genes are TRBV11-2 and TRBJ2-1; D possibly corresponds to TRBD2 (5 bases). The germline V gene encodes CDR1 SGHAT and CDR2 FQNNGV. This CDR3 region has 13 residues. Trimming left V 1 base short and J 8 bases short, with 9 bases between. CDR3 loop: CASSLGRVDEQFF. The DNA for the CDR3 is TGTGCCAGCAGCTTAGGGCGGGTCGATGAGCAGTTCTTC.

The chain carries TRBV19 and TRBJ1-5; maybe TRBD1 (5 bases). The V end lost 7 bases, the J end lost 5 bases, and 15 bases lay between the germline ends. The CDR3 sequence is 14 residues long. Germline CDR1 is LNHDA and CDR2 is SQIVND (reference sequence). CDR3 bases: TGTGCCAGTACCGCAACCGGGGGGTATCAGCCCCAGCATTTT. Protein: CASTATGGYQPQHF.

The V call is TRBV29-1, the J call TRBJ2-7; TRBD1 matches at 8 bases. In germline, CDR1 is SQVTM, CDR2 ANQGSEA. The CDR3 totals 13 residues. Losses at the gene ends were 1 base for V and 7 bases for J; bases not matched to a gene: 6. The CDR3, as DNA: TGCAGCGTTGAAGCTGCGACAGGGGATGAGCAGTACTTC. This translates into CSVEAATGDEQYF.

This clone was seen more than once but under ten times. V usage is TRBV19 and J usage is TRBJ2-1; TRBD2 matches 10 bases. Trimming removed 9 bases from V and 0 bases from J; junction bases left unmatched: 8. The germline V gene has CDR1 LNHDA and CDR2 SQIVND (reference sequence). The CDR3 sequence is 16 residues long. The CDR3 coding sequence is TGTGCCAGCTCCGGGACTAGCGTGAGCTCCTACAATGAGCAGTTCTTC. It encodes CASSGTSVSSYNEQFF. The full variable domain, completed using reference TRBV19 and TRBJ2-1, is DGGITQSPKYLFRKEGQNVTLSCEQNLNHDAMYWYRQDPGQGLRLIYYSQIVNDFQKGDIAEGYSVSREKKESFPLTVTSAQKNPTAFYLCASSGTSVSSYNEQFFGPGTRLTVL.

The chain couples TRBV19 to TRBJ1-2, with a tentative D call TRBD1 (5 bases). V was pared by 3 bases and J by 2 bases, with 10 bases between. This CDR3 region has 14 residues. Germline values: CDR1 LNHDA, CDR2 SQIVND (reference sequence). The CDR3 DNA reads TGTGCCAGTAGTATCCTCGGGGGGAACTATGGCTACACCTTC. It codes for CASSILGGNYGYTF.

The chain recombines TRBV19 with TRBJ2-7, with TRBD1 matching over 7 bases. The CDR3 is 15 residues long. Germline V lookup: CDR1 LNHDA, CDR2 SQIVND (reference sequence). Trimming took 5 bases from V and 6 from J; bases not matched to a gene: 13. CDR3 sequence: CASSPEGAFGFEQYF. For the CDR3, the DNA is TGTGCCAGTAGTCCCGAGGGGGCGTTCGGTTTCGAGCAGTACTTC.

The chain couples TRBV10-2 to TRBJ2-3; 11 nucleotides line up with TRBD2. The germline V gene has CDR1 WSHSY and CDR2 SAAADI. V shed 8 bases, J shed 5 bases, and the junction held 0 bases outside the gene matches. The CDR3 sequence is 12 residues long. Here the CDR3 DNA reads TGCGCCAGCGGACTAGCGGGAGATACGCAGTATTTT. Its protein product is CASGLAGDTQYF.

This sequence joins TRBV7-2 and TRBJ1-2; D gene uncertain. This CDR3 is built from 11 residues. V lost 0 bases and J 8 bases, leaving 4 bases between the germline ends. CDR1 and CDR2 (germline): SGHTA, FQGNSA. The CDR3 nucleotides are TGTGCCAGCAGCTTAGCCTACGGCTACACCTTC. Amino acid sequence: CASSLAYGYTF.

The DNA for the CDR3 is TGTGCCAGCAGTTCTCAGCGGGAGTCCTACGAGCAGTACTTC. It encodes CASSSQRESYEQYF. The V call is TRBV28, the J call TRBJ2-7; TRBD2 matches at 8 bases. V was pared by 4 bases and J by 1 base, with 3 bases of the junction left unmatched. The CDR3 totals 14 residues. Per the germline V gene, CDR1 is MDHEN and CDR2 is SYDVKM. Drawing the rest from reference TRBV28 and TRBJ2-7, the complete variable domain is DVKVTQSSRYLVKRTGEKVFLECVQDMDHENMFWYRQDPGLGLRLIYFSYDVKMKEKGDIPEGYSVSREKKERFSLILESASTNQTSMYLCASSSQRESYEQYFGPGTRLTVT.

This clone has a handful of counts. This same CDR3 is encoded by further DNA sequences in the sample. This rearrangement joins TRBV6-1 to TRBJ1-1; D ambiguous. Trimming took 2 bases from V and 0 from J, leaving 4 bases between them. The CDR3 is made up of 13 amino acids. Germline V lookup: CDR1 MNHNS, CDR2 SASEGT. The CDR3 spells CASSETVNTEAFF. In nucleotides, the CDR3 is TGTGCCAGCAGTGAAACGGTGAACACTGAAGCTTTCTTT.

This chain links TRBV11-2 with TRBJ2-3; 11 bases map to TRBD2. The V gene's germline CDR1 is SGHAT and CDR2 FQNNGV. J was trimmed by 1 base and V by 1 base; bases with no gene match: 7. The CDR3 consists of 18 residues. DNA of the CDR3: TGTGCCAGCAGCTTAGTTAGCGGGAGGGCCGAGGGCACAGATACGCAGTATTTT. As protein: CASSLVSGRAEGTDTQYF.

This chain uses TRBV11-2 with TRBJ2-6; 10 bases are shared with TRBD1. This CDR3 region has 18 residues. In germline, CDR1 is SGHAT, CDR2 FQNNGV. J lost 2 bases, V lost 4 bases, and 8 bases had no gene match. The CDR3 DNA reads TGTGCCAGCAGCTCCCTTCGGACAGGGGGGACTGGGGCCAACGTCCTGACTTTC. Its protein is CASSSLRTGGTGANVLTF.

The chain employs TRBV5-1 and TRBJ1-1; D not resolved. V was cut by 0 bases and J by 0 bases, with 3 bases left in between. The CDR3 has 13 amino acids. Germline lookup yields CDR1 SGHRS and CDR2 YFSETQ. The CDR3 spells CASSLAVNTEAFF. The CDR3, as DNA: TGCGCCAGCAGCTTGGCTGTGAACACTGAAGCTTTCTTT.

V usage is TRBV5-1 and J usage is TRBJ1-5; 7 nucleotides agree with TRBD1. In germline, CDR1 is SGHRS, CDR2 YFSETQ. The V gene end was trimmed by 4 bases and the J gene end by 1 base; junction bases not matched to a gene: 2. The CDR3 sequence is 14 residues long. CDR3 in amino acids: CASSPDRSNQPQHF. CDR3 in DNA: TGCGCCAGCAGCCCGGACAGGAGCAATCAGCCCCAGCATTTT.